These T cell receptor beta chains were read from a single sample in a study of blood T cell repertoires in COVID-19. Assay: immunoSEQ multiplex PCR; the TCRdb copy retains only in-frame clones and omits some. This table holds 190,000 or so clones, roughly four fifths found once. Sequencing used PBMCs or T cells enriched from blood (not recorded which). Receptors were obtained from a middle-aged man who had recovered from COVID-19. Both conserved end residues are part of each CDR3. The D gene is left open where the match is weak. Clone size is shown for a subset of rows, as once, few, many or a class of expanded clone.

abundance	v_gene	d_gene	j_gene	CDR3aa	CDR3nt
-	TRBV27	-	TRBJ2-3	CASSSPGTRTDTQYF	TGTGCCAGCAGTTCACCCGGGACACGCACAGATACGCAGTATTTT
-	TRBV19	-	TRBJ2-3	CATVGGSTDTQYF	TGTGCCACTGTAGGAGGGAGCACAGATACGCAGTATTTT
-	TRBV30	-	TRBJ1-4	CASDVTGEKLFF	TGTGCCTCTGACGTCACGGGAGAAAAACTGTTTTTT
-	TRBV6-5	TRBD1	TRBJ1-2	CASSPGQGTYGYTF	TGTGCCAGCAGCCCGGGACAGGGTACCTATGGCTACACCTTC
-	TRBV18	-	TRBJ2-7	CASSPGGNRDTYEQYF	TGTGCCAGCTCACCAGGTGGGAACAGGGATACCTACGAGCAGTACTTC
-	TRBV4-2	-	TRBJ2-1	CASSQAGERNEQFF	TGTGCCAGCAGCCAAGCGGGGGAAAGGAATGAGCAGTTCTTC
-	TRBV7-6	TRBD2	TRBJ2-2	CASSSGTRGELFF	TGTGCCAGCAGCTCCGGGACTAGGGGGGAGCTGTTTTTT
few	TRBV5-5	-	TRBJ1-2	CASSFSLANNYGYTF	TGTGCCAGCAGCTTCTCCTTAGCGAACAACTATGGCTACACCTTC
-	TRBV7-9	-	TRBJ1-3	CASSLSGGNTIYF	TGTGCCAGCAGCTTATCGGGTGGAAACACCATATATTTT
-	TRBV18	-	TRBJ2-1	CASSPPAGPRNEQFF	TGTGCCAGCTCACCACCTGCGGGGCCGCGGAATGAGCAGTTCTTC
-	TRBV24-1	TRBD1	TRBJ1-2	CATSEGQPYGYTF	TGTGCCACCAGTGAGGGACAGCCCTATGGCTACACCTTC
-	TRBV3-1/TRBV3-2	TRBD2	TRBJ2-1	CASSQEVSGAYNEQFF	TGTGCCAGCAGCCAAGAAGTAAGCGGGGCCTACAATGAGCAGTTCTTC
many	TRBV3-1/TRBV3-2	-	TRBJ1-1	CASSQMGGGRVDAFF	TGTGCCAGCAGCCAAATGGGGGGGGGAAGAGTCGACGCTTTCTTT
-	TRBV5-1	TRBD2	TRBJ2-1	CASSWGLAGVAYNEQFF	TGCGCCAGCAGCTGGGGACTAGCGGGAGTGGCCTACAATGAGCAGTTCTTC
-	TRBV10-2	-	TRBJ2-7	CASSGGYEQYF	TGCGCCAGCAGTGGCGGGTACGAGCAGTACTTC
once	TRBV7-8	TRBD1	TRBJ2-7	CASSLGQGAGYEQYF	TGTGCCAGCAGCTTAGGACAGGGGGCCGGCTACGAGCAGTACTTC
-	TRBV6-6	-	TRBJ2-7	CASSSQGSHEQYF	TGTGCCAGCAGTTCCCAGGGATCCCACGAGCAGTACTTC
once	TRBV10-3	-	TRBJ2-6	CAISLSGANVLTF	TGTGCCATCAGTCTCTCTGGGGCCAACGTCCTGACTTTC
-	TRBV19	-	TRBJ2-2	CASSIVQGTGELFF	TGTGCCAGTAGTATAGTGCAGGGAACCGGGGAGCTGTTTTTT